This TCR beta chain was sequenced in a study of T cells in Graves' hyperthyroidism and ophthalmopathy. Study as a whole: Once the initial diagnosis was made, peripheral blood was obtained before any treatment. Findings and limits, study-wide: For ophthalmopathy, model prediction preceded onset by a median about 6.2 months.

This clonotype has only a few counts. Its antigen is unidentified. One end of the junction is discordant with germline, which a read error may explain. RNA transcripts provided the source from which TCR beta CDR3 regions were amplified. The primer set for the first-round RT-PCR of the TCR CDR3 was HTBI. TCRdb re-derived calls from the multiplex PCR reads in MiXCR, one entry per CDR3 protein. The sample contains about 270,000 distinct CDR3 sequences, around 24% of which appear only once. The CDR3 length is 13 residues. The sequence was obtained from a woman aged 40 to 50 with Graves' ophthalmopathy. The specimen was blood. This sequence joins TRBV12-3 or TRBV12-4 and TRBJ2-7; D may correspond to TRBD1 or TRBD2 (6 bases each). Here the CDR3 DNA reads TGTGCCAGCTATGCGTGGGGGGCCTACGAGCAGTCCTTC. Translation gives CASYAWGAYEQSF.